This note documents a single T cell receptor beta chain sequence. Its antigen remains unknown. The data originate from a study of shared clonotypes between healthy human individuals. The CDR3 spans 13 residues. V lost 1 base and J lost 7, with 10 bases in between. CDR1 and CDR2 (germline): SGHNT, YYREEE (reference sequence). TCRdb keeps only in-frame clones here, not all; method: immunoSEQ multiplex PCR. Among about 2.3 million clones listed, roughly 92% were seen once. Whole-study findings and limits: Across four donors, naive CD4 shared approximately 4.5%, naive CD8 less than 4%, memory CD4 2.3%, memory CD8 0.4%. Unshared clonotypes carried lower generation probabilities than those common to all four donors.

The sequence was collected from a man aged 18 to 29 in good health. Some clones in this sample may be carry-over from other donors' samples. This sequence joins TRBV5-4 and TRBJ2-3; D call uncertain. The sample taken for sequencing was naive CD4+ T cells from PBMCs. Subset of the sample: CD45RA+ positively selected. The CDR3 DNA sequence: TGTGCCAGCAGCTTGTATACGGTCAATACGCAGTATTTT. It yields the protein CASSLYTVNTQYF.